This TCR beta chain was recorded in a study of blood T cell repertoires in COVID-19. In the original processing: By means of reference gene primer amplification, nucleated cell counts were estimated. Some clones are missing from TCRdb's copy, which holds only in-frame ones; the method was immunoSEQ multiplex PCR. V and J calls and clone size are copied from that table; D and trimming were computed from the DNA. The sample includes 90,000 to 140,000 clones, about three quarters of them seen just once. This TCR came from a woman aged 70-85 years with acute or convalescent COVID-19. What was sequenced was peripheral blood.

CDR3 DNA: TGCGCCAGCAGCCCGTGGGACAGACCCTACGAGCAGTACTTC. Its translation: CASSPWDRPYEQYF. The chain combines TRBV5-1 with TRBJ2-7, with TRBD1 matching 7 bases. Germline CDR1 SGHRS, CDR2 YFSETQ. The CDR3 is 14 residues long. Unmatched junction bases numbered 6, after V lost 4 bases and J lost 2 bases.